This is a list of T cell receptor beta chains from one sample in a study of T-cell reconstitution after alpha-beta-depleted transplantation in children. TCRdb ran MiXCR on the PCR reads and lists one entry per CDR3 protein. Of roughly 500,000 distinct CDR3 sequences listed, 32% were seen once; the top ten hold about 2.3%. The sample consisted of PBMCs from the stem cell graft donor, taken from the stem cell graft. Every receptor here comes from a human donor who donated a stem cell graft to a child with aplastic anemia. Both conserved end residues are trimmed from each CDR3.

J,length,V,CDR3
TRBJ1-2,12,TRBV10-3,AISVTDLNYGYT
TRBJ1-1,12,TRBV5-1,ASSLRGSHTEAF
TRBJ2-7,16,TRBV6-5,ASSYGTGTSGRDYEQY
TRBJ2-5,10,TRBV6-6,ASAKGAGTQY
TRBJ1-2,13,TRBV6-1,ASSPTTAANYGYT
TRBJ1-5,13,TRBV30,AWSAGQGNNQPQH
TRBJ1-1,12,TRBV20-1,SAMSRQGVTEAF
TRBJ2-2,10,TRBV29-1,SVERGTGELF
TRBJ1-1,12,TRBV5-1,ASVPGTANPEAF
TRBJ1-1,12,TRBV5-4,ASSLITVPTEAF
TRBJ1-1,13,TRBV28,ASSPGGQANTEAF
TRBJ1-1,12,TRBV6-2/TRBV6-3,ASSHTRVSTEAF
TRBJ1-1,14,TRBV10-3,AISALGQSMNTEAF
TRBJ1-4,14,TRBV5-8,ASSLQGFATNEKLF
TRBJ2-3,12,TRBV5-6,ASSWGQGTDTQY
TRBJ2-1,13,TRBV7-2,ASSMGTSGTREQF
TRBJ2-6,11,TRBV28,ASSLNGANVLT
TRBJ2-2,13,TRBV20-1,SASGVSLNTGELF
TRBJ2-5,14,TRBV12-5,ASGPDPTGDQETQY
TRBJ1-4,12,TRBV11-2,ASSPREGREKLF
TRBJ1-1,12,TRBV20-1,SATRGGLNTEAF
TRBJ2-5,11,TRBV19,ASRGVGQETQY
TRBJ1-5,11,TRBV7-9,ASSPGPRAAQH
TRBJ1-1,11,TRBV7-8,ASSPSRGTEAF
TRBJ2-7,10,TRBV6-2/TRBV6-3,ASSDLHRKRY
TRBJ2-2,13,TRBV6-2/TRBV6-3,ASTVRGGWTGELF
TRBJ1-2,12,TRBV18,ASSPGTVNYGYT
TRBJ2-3,12,TRBV5-1,ASSPRTSSDTQY
TRBJ2-4,9,TRBV20-1,SALQGAIQY
TRBJ2-1,14,TRBV10-2,ASRVAGGSAYNEQF
TRBJ1-1,13,TRBV5-1,ASSLNSVPNTEAF
TRBJ1-1,12,TRBV19,ASIERDYFPEAF
TRBJ2-7,13,TRBV4-1,ASSLSEGRSYEQY
TRBJ1-2,16,TRBV11-1,ASSLATGTQTAGHGYT
TRBJ2-3,12,TRBV29-1,SVVGASSTDTQY
TRBJ2-2,13,TRBV7-3,ASSFSGVDTGELF
TRBJ2-5,13,TRBV5-6,ASSLGWGAEETQY
TRBJ1-3,13,TRBV18,ASSPQSTSGNTIY
TRBJ2-7,13,TRBV6-4,ASNTSGSFCYEQY
TRBJ2-1,13,TRBV6-2/TRBV6-3,ASSSGTSGTNEQF
TRBJ2-5,10,TRBV20-1,SAVGEEETQY
TRBJ1-5,12,TRBV20-1,SASDWTDNQPQH
TRBJ1-1,10,TRBV20-1,SAPDRVAEAF